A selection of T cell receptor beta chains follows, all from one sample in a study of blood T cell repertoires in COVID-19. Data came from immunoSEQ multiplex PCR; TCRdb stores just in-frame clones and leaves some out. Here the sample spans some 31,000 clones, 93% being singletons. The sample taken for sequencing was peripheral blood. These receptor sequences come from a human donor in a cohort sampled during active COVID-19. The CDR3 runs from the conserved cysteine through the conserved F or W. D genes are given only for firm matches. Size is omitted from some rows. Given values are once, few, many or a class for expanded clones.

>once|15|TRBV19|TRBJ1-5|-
TGTGCCAGTAGTTCCTCCGGGACAAAAAATCAGCCCCAGCATTTT
CASSSSGTKNQPQHF
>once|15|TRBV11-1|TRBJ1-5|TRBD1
TGTGCCAGCAGCCCCGCGACAGGGAGAGATCAGCCCCAGCATTTT
CASSPATGRDQPQHF
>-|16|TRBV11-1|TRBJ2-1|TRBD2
TGTGCCAGCAGCTCCGGTGGGACTAGCGGGAGCAATGAGCAGTTCTTC
CASSSGGTSGSNEQFF
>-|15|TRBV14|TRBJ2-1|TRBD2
TGTGCCAGCAGCCAATGGCCTAGCGGAAGCAATGAGCAGTTCTTC
CASSQWPSGSNEQFF
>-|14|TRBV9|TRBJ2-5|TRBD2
TGTGCCAGCAGCTATAGCGGGTTACAAGAGACCCAGTACTTC
CASSYSGLQETQYF
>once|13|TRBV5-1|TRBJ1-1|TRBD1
TGCGCCAGCAGCTCGGGACAGGGGACTGAAGCTTTCTTT
CASSSGQGTEAFF
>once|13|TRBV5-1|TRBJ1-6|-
TGCGCCAGCGCGGAGGACTATAATTCACCCCTCCACTTT
CASAEDYNSPLHF
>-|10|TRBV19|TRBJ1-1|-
TGTGCCTCTTGGGGGCGAGAGGCTTTCTTT
CASWGREAFF
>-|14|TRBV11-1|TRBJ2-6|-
TGTGCCAGCTCCAGGGATTCTGGGGCCAACGTCCTGACTTTC
CASSRDSGANVLTF
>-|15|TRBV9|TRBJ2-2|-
TGTGCCAGCAGCGCCCGGACAGAAAACACCGGGGAGCTGTTTTTT
CASSARTENTGELFF
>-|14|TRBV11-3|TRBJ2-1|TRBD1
TGTGCCAGCAGCTTGGGGACAGGGATTCCTGAGCAGTTCTTC
CASSLGTGIPEQFF
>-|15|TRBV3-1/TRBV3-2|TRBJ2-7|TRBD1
TGTGCCAGCAGCCAAGGGGTGGGGACAGACCGGGAGCAGTACTTC
CASSQGVGTDREQYF
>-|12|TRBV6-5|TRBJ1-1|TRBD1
TGTGCCAGCCGACGGACAGGGCATGAAGCTTTCTTT
CASRRTGHEAFF
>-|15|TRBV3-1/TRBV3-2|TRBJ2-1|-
TGTGCCAGCAGCCAAGCGGGAGCGGCCTACAATGAGCAGTTCTTC
CASSQAGAAYNEQFF
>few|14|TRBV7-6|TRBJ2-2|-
TGTGCCAGCAGCCCTTCCGTGAACACCGGGGAGCTGTTTTTT
CASSPSVNTGELFF
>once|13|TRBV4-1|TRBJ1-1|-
TGCGCCAGCAGCCAAGGGAGTAACACTGAAGCTTTCTTT
CASSQGSNTEAFF
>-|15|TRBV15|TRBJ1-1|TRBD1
TGTGCCACCAGCAGTGGACAGGCACGGAACACTGAAGCTTTCTTT
CATSSGQARNTEAFF
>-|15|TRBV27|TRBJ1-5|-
TGTGCCAGCAGTTTATTCGACGGGGTCAATCAGCCCCAGCATTTT
CASSLFDGVNQPQHF
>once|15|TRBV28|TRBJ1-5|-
TGTGCCAGCAGTTTAAGTGGGCAGTTCAATCAGCCCCAGCATTTT
CASSLSGQFNQPQHF
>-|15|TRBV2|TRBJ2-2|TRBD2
TGTGCCAGCAGTGTTATTAGCGGGTTCGACGGGGAGCTGTTTTTT
CASSVISGFDGELFF
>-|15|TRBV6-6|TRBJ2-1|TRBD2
TGTGCCAGCAGTTACGGCGGGGGGGAGGGCAATGAGCAGTTCTTC
CASSYGGGEGNEQFF
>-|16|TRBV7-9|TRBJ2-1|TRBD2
TGTGCCAGCAGCTCGAGACTAGCGGGGGTTGCCAATGAGCAGTTCTTC
CASSSRLAGVANEQFF
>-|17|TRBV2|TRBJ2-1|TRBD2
TGTGCCAGCAGTGTAAAGACCGGGACTATGGCCTACAATGAGCAGTTCTTC
CASSVKTGTMAYNEQFF
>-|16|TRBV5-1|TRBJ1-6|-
TGCGCCAGCAGCTTTGGTGGGAGCTCCTATAATTCACCCCTCCACTTT
CASSFGGSSYNSPLHF
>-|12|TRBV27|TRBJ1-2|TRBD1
TGTGCCAGCAGTTCCGGGACAGGGGGCTACACCTTC
CASSSGTGGYTF
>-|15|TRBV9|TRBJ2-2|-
TGTGCCAGCAGCCTTCGGACATGGGGCACCGGGGAGCTGTTTTTT
CASSLRTWGTGELFF
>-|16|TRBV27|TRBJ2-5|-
TGTGCCAGCAGTTTAGACTACGCTGGTTTCCAAGAGACCCAGTACTTC
CASSLDYAGFQETQYF
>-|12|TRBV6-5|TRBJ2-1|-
TGTGCCAGCAGTCGTGGAGAGGGTGAGCAGTTCTTC
CASSRGEGEQFF
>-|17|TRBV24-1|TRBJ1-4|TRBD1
TGTGCCACCTTTCCCCCGAAGCAGGGGGCCGATAATGAAAAACTGTTTTTT
CATFPPKQGADNEKLFF
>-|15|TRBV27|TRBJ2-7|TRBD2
TGTGCCAGCAGTATGGGACTAGCGGGAAAGGGGGAGCAGTACTTC
CASSMGLAGKGEQYF
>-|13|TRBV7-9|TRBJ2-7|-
TGTGCCAGCAGCCTCCTACTGCCCTACGAGCAGTACTTC
CASSLLLPYEQYF
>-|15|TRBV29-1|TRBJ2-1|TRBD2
TGCAGCGTTCGTAGCGGGAGAAGTTCCTACAATGAGCAGTTCTTC
CSVRSGRSSYNEQFF
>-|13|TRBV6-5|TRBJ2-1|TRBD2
TGTGCCAGCAGGAGCGGGAGCTACAATGAGCAGTTCTTC
CASRSGSYNEQFF
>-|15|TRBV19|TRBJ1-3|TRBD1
TGTGCCAGTAGTACAGGGACAGCGACTGGAAACACCATATATTTT
CASSTGTATGNTIYF
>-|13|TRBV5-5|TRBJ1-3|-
TGTGCCAGCAGCAGAGACAGGGGAAACACCATATATTTT
CASSRDRGNTIYF
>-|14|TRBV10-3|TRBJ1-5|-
TGTGCCATCAGTGAGTCACAGGTCAGCGAGCCCCAGCATTTT
CAISESQVSEPQHF
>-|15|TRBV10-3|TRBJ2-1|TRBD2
TGTGCCATCAGCCAGGGACTAGCTCGTGGCAATGAGCAGTTCTTC
CAISQGLARGNEQFF
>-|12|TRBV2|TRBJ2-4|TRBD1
TGTGCCAGCAAAGGACAGGGAAACATTCAGTACTTC
CASKGQGNIQYF
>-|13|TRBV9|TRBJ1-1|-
TGTGCCAGCAGCGTCCAGGGTGGCACTGAAGCTTTCTTT
CASSVQGGTEAFF
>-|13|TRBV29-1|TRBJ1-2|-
TGCAGCGTTAACCGGGGTTCGGGCAATGGCTACACCTTC
CSVNRGSGNGYTF
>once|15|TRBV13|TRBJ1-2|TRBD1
TGTGCCAGCAGCTCCCTGACAGGGGGCATCTATGGCTACACCTTC
CASSSLTGGIYGYTF
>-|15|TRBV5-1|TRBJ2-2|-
TGCGCCAGCAGCTTGGACAGTGTCTCCAACGGGGAGCTGTTTTTT
CASSLDSVSNGELFF
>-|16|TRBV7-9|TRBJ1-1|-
TGTGCCAGCAGCTCCCTTAGCAACAGGGCCAACACTGAAGCTTTCTTT
CASSSLSNRANTEAFF
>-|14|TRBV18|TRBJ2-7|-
TGTGCCAGCTCACCAGAACAGACCAACTACGAGCAGTACTTC
CASSPEQTNYEQYF
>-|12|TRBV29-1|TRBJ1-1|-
TGCAGCGGCACCCGACAGAACACTGAAGCTTTCTTT
CSGTRQNTEAFF
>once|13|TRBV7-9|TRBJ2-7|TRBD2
TGTGCCAGCAGCTGGGGGGGAATCTACGAGCAGTACTTC
CASSWGGIYEQYF